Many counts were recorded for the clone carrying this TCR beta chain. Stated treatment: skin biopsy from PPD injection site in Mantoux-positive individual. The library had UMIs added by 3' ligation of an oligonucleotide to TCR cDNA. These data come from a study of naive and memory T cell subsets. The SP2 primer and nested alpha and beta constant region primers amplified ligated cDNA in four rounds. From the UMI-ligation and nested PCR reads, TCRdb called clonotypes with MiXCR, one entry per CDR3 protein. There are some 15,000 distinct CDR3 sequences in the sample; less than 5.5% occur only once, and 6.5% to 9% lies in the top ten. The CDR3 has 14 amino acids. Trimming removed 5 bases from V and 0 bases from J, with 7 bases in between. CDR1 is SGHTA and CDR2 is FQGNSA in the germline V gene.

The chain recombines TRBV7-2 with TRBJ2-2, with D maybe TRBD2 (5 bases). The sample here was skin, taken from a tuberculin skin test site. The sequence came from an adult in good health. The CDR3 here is CASSPGTNTGELFF. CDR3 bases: TGTGCCAGCAGCCCGGGGACGAACACCGGGGAGCTGTTTTTT. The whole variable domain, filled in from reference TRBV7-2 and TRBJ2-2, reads GAGVSQSPSNKVTEKGKDVELRCDPISGHTALYWYRQSLGQGLEFLIYFQGNSAPDKSGLPSDRFSAERTGGSVSTLTIQRTQQEDSAVYLCASSPGTNTGELFFGEGSRLTVL.